These 14 T cell receptor beta chains were sequenced from one sample in a study of blood T cell repertoires in COVID-19. TCRdb's table, derived via immunoSEQ multiplex PCR, lists solely in-frame clones and lacks some. The sample has 150,000 to 200,000 clones; 85% are singletons. What was sequenced was peripheral blood. All receptors come from a man in his 60s with COVID-19, enrolled during active disease.

V gene TRBV19 combines with J gene TRBJ2-1; 9 bases are shared with TRBD2. The ends lost 2 bases at V and 3 bases at J; junction bases unmatched: 11. Germline loops: CDR1 LNHDA, CDR2 SQIVND (reference sequence). The CDR3 is 18 amino acids. The CDR3 loop reads CASSILGSGRLLYNEQFF. DNA of the CDR3: TGTGCCAGTAGTATACTTGGTAGCGGGAGATTGCTCTACAATGAGCAGTTCTTC.

The rearrangement joins TRBV7-9 to TRBJ2-3, with TRBD1 as a possible D gene (5 bases). Germline assignment: CDR1 SEHNR and CDR2 FQNEAQ (reference sequence). V lost 5 bases and J lost 4, with 7 bases in between. The CDR3 consists of 12 residues. CDR3 sequence reads: CASSQGSDTQYF. As DNA, the CDR3 is TGTGCCAGCAGCCAGGGATCAGATACGCAGTATTTT.

This chain uses TRBV30 with TRBJ1-2; the D gene is possibly TRBD1 (5 bases). There are 11 residues in the CDR3. From germline, CDR1 is GTSNPN and CDR2 SVGIG (reference sequence). This CDR3 is CALSRGYGYTF. CDR3 nucleotides: TGTGCTCTTTCCCGGGGGTATGGCTACACCTTC.

V and J are TRBV7-8 and TRBJ2-1, with TRBD2 identical over 11 bases. J gave up 4 bases and V 5 bases, and 7 bases lay outside the gene matches. The CDR3 sequence is 16 residues long. Germline CDR1 reads SGHVS; CDR2 reads FQNEAQ. CDR3 nucleotide sequence: TGTGCCAGCAGCGTCTTAGCGGGAGGGACTTACAATGAGCAGTTCTTC. Its translation is CASSVLAGGTYNEQFF.

The chain carries TRBV2 and TRBJ1-6; TRBD1 agrees at 7 bases. Germline V lookup: CDR1 SNHLY, CDR2 FYNNEI. V gave up 10 bases and J gave up 8 bases; unmatched junction bases: 11. There are 14 residues in the CDR3. The CDR3 DNA reads as TGTGCCATCCGGAGAAGAGGGGGCGATTCACCCCTCCACTTT. Its protein product is CAIRRRGGDSPLHF.

The rearrangement uses TRBV7-9 and TRBJ2-5; D is perhaps TRBD1 (5 bases). This CDR3 is 15 amino acids long. Germline loops: CDR1 SEHNR, CDR2 FQNEAQ (reference sequence). With 3 bases removed from V and 2 bases from J, the gap between germline ends came to 13 bases. CDR3 loop: CASSFGQGGQETQYF. CDR3 coding DNA: TGTGCCAGCAGCTTTGGGCAGGGTGGACAAGAGACCCAGTACTTC.

The rearrangement uses TRBV3-1 (or the pseudogene TRBV3-2) and TRBJ1-1; weak D call: TRBD1 (5 bases). This CDR3 has 16 amino acids. Trimming shortened V by 0 bases and J by 2 bases, and 13 bases separated the two germline ends. Germline V gives CDR1 LGHDT, CDR2 YNNKEL (reference sequence). The CDR3 here is CASSQDQGAVNTEAFF. CDR3 DNA: TGTGCCAGCAGCCAAGATCAGGGTGCCGTAAACACTGAAGCTTTCTTT.

The chain is built from TRBV7-2 and TRBJ2-1, with D uncertain. The CDR3 extends over 14 amino acids. The germline V gene encodes CDR1 SGHTA and CDR2 FQGNSA. Trimming took off 2 bases at V and 5 bases at J, with 10 bases between the two ends. Written as DNA, the CDR3 is TGTGCCAGCAGCTTAAAGCGAATCGACAATGAGCAGTTCTTC. It yields the protein CASSLKRIDNEQFF.

This clone was counted only a few times. The rearrangement links TRBV5-1 to TRBJ1-2, with D tentatively TRBD1 (6 bases). Per the germline V gene, CDR1 is SGHRS and CDR2 is YFSETQ. This CDR3 comprises 14 residues. V lost 5 bases and J lost 4, with 15 bases in between. CDR3 sequence: CASSPVGQTYGYTF. The CDR3 DNA is TGCGCCAGCAGTCCAGTTGGACAGACCTATGGCTACACCTTC.

The rearrangement links TRBV11-2 to TRBJ2-3, with 7 positions matching TRBD1. Germline trimming cut 7 bases from V and 9 bases from J; bases unmatched to any gene: 4. CDR3 size: 11 residues. Germline CDR1 SGHAT, CDR2 FQNNGV. The CDR3 nucleotides are TGTGCCAGCATCCGACAGGGAACGCAGTATTTT. This sequence encodes CASIRQGTQYF. Using reference TRBV11-2 and TRBJ2-3 for the parts outside the CDR3, the full variable domain is EAGVAQSPRYKIIEKRQSVAFWCNPISGHATLYWYQQILGQGPKLLIQFQNNGVVDDSQLPKDRFSAERLKGVDSTLKIQPAKLEDSAVYLCASIRQGTQYFGPGTRLTVL.

The V call is TRBV10-3, the J call TRBJ1-1; 10 nucleotides match TRBD1. The CDR3 is 15 residues long. Germline lookup yields CDR1 ENHRY and CDR2 SYGVKD. With 10 bases clipped from V and 7 bases from J, the junction kept 15 bases outside the gene matches. CDR3 DNA sequence: TGTGCCACCGCCGGGACAGGGGCTATCCTCAGTGAAGCTTTCTTT. Protein product: CATAGTGAILSEAFF.

This rearrangement joins TRBV27 to TRBJ1-6; 7 bases line up with TRBD1. Trimming removed 8 bases from V and 0 bases from J; junction bases left unmatched: 7. This CDR3 has 16 residues. CDR1 MNHEY and CDR2 SMNVEV come from the germline V gene (reference sequence). CDR3 loop: CASRGQFSSYNSPLHF. In nucleotides, the CDR3 is TGTGCCAGCCGGGGACAGTTCAGCTCCTATAATTCACCCCTCCACTTT.

The chain links TRBV21-1 to TRBJ1-3; TRBD1, as called in the table, went unchecked against the DNA. TRBV21-1 has pseudogene status. The CDR3 runs 16 residues. The CDR3 reads CASSNDRGLSGNTIYF. CDR3 nucleotide sequence: TGTGCCAGCAGCAATGACAGGGGCCTATCTGGAAACACCATATATTTT.

The CDR3 is CASSISGGRTDTQYF. The CDR3 coding sequence is TGTGCCAGTAGTATTTCGGGAGGGCGCACAGATACGCAGTATTTT. The rearrangement links TRBV19 to TRBJ2-3; 8 bases match TRBD2. The CDR3 consists of 15 residues. J gave up 1 base and V 3 bases, and 3 bases lay outside the gene matches. The germline V gene has CDR1 LNHDA and CDR2 SQIVND (reference sequence).